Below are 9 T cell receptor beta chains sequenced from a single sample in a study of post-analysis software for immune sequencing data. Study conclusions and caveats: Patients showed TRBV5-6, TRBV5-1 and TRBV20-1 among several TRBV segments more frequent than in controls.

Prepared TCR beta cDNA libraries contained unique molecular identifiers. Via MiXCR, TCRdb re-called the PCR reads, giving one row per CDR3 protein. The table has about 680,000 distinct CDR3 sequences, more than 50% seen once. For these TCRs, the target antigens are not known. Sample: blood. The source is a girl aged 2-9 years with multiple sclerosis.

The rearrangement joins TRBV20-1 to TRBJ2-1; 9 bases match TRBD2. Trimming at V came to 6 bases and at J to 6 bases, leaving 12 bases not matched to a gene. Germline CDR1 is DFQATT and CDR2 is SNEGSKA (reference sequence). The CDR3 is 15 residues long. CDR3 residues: CSAADYSGSANEQFF. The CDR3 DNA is TGCAGTGCCGCTGATTATAGCGGGAGCGCCAATGAGCAGTTCTTC.

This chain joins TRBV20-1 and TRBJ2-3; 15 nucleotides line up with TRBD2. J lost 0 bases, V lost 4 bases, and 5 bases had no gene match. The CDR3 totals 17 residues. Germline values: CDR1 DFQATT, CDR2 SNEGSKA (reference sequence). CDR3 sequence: CSATWTSGRASTDTQYF. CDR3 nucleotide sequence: TGCAGTGCTACCTGGACTAGCGGGAGGGCTAGCACAGATACGCAGTATTTT.

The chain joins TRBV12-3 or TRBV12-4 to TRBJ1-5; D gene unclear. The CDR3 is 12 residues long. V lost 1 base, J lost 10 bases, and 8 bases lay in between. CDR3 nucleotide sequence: TGTGCCAGCAGTTTAGATTATAATCCCCAGCATTTT. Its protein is CASSLDYNPQHF.

The chain's CDR3 is CASSPGTSRDTDTQYF. The CDR3 DNA reads as TGTGCCAGCAGCCCCGGGACTAGCAGGGACACAGATACGCAGTATTTT. The rearrangement joins TRBV5-8 to TRBJ2-3, with 9 bases identical to TRBD2. Per the germline V gene, CDR1 is SGHTS and CDR2 is YDEGEE. The CDR3 length is 16 residues. J lost 2 bases, V lost 4 bases, and 8 bases had no gene match. Together with reference TRBV5-8 and TRBJ2-3, the CDR3 gives the full variable domain: EAGVTQSPTHLIKTRGQQATLRCSPISGHTSVYWYQQALGLGLQFLLWYDEGEERNRGNFPPRFSGRQFPNYSSELNVNALELEDSALYLCASSPGTSRDTDTQYFGPGTRLTVL.

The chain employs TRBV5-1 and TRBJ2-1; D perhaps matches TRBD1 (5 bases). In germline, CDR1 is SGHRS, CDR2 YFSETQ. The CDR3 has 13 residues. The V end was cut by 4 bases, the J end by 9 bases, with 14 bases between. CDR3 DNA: TGCGCCAGCAGCCCCAGGGATCTTGGTGAGCAGTTCTTC. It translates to CASSPRDLGEQFF.

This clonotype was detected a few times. DNA of the CDR3: TGCAGTGCTAGGATGGGAGGGAAGGTCTACGAGCAGTACTTC. This codes for CSARMGGKVYEQYF. The rearrangement joins TRBV20-1 to TRBJ2-5; 7 bases match TRBD2. Near its end, the DNA agrees better with TRBJ2-7, so the J call may be wrong. The length of the CDR3 is 14 residues. Germline assignment: CDR1 DFQATT and CDR2 SNEGSKA (reference sequence).

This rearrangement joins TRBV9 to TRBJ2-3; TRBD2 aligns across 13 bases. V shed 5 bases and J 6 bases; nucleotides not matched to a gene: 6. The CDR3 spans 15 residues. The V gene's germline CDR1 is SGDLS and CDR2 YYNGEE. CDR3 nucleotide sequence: TGTGCCAGCAGTGTACTAGCGGGGGGGCTTGATACGCAGTATTTT. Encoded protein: CASSVLAGGLDTQYF.

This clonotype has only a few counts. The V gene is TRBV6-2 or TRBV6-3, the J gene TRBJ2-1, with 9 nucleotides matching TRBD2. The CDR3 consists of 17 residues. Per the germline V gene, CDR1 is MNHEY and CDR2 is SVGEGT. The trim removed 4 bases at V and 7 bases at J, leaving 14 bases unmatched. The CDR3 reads CASSSRLIAGDRNEQFF. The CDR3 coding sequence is TGTGCCAGCAGTTCAAGACTAATAGCGGGAGATAGGAATGAGCAGTTCTTC.

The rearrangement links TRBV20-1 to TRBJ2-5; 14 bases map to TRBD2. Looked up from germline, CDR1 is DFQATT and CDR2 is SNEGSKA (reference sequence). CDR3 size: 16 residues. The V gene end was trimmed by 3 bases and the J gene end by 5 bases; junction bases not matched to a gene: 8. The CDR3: CSASGGTSGSRETQYF. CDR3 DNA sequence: TGCAGTGCTAGCGGCGGGACTAGCGGGAGTCGGGAGACCCAGTACTTC.